Described below is a single T cell receptor beta chain sequence and its context. Its specificity is not known. This record belongs to a study of vaccination and CD4 T cells after COVID-19. Looking at the study overall: For post-vaccine samples, collection took place a median about 65 days after dose two, ranging from 14 to 241.

Described treatment: approximately 9-day PBMC culture with coronavirus spike peptide pools or control peptides (ViraFEST assay). Sequencing of the DNA from cultured CD4+ T cells was carried out with the Oncomine TCR Beta short-read assay. A single record per CDR3 protein comes from TCRdb applying MiXCR to the PCR reads. The repertoire holds 10,000 to 13,000 distinct CDR3 sequences, with almost 65% as singletons. This clonotype was sampled from a human donor who had recovered from COVID-19. The material sequenced was CD4+ T cells from blood, cultured in vitro.

Here the CDR3 DNA reads TGTGCCAGCAGAACTGACCTCAACACTGAAGCTTTCTTT. Translating gives CASRTDLNTEAFF. V gene TRBV28 combines with J gene TRBJ1-1; the D is unclear. Germline CDR1 reads MDHEN; CDR2 reads SYDVKM. The CDR3 sequence is 13 residues long. Trimming removed 6 bases from V and 2 bases from J, with 10 bases in between.